This TCR beta chain was sequenced during a study of T cells in Graves' hyperthyroidism and ophthalmopathy (dated by TCRdb to the late 2010s). Background on the whole study: Peripheral blood samples were taken at the time of initial diagnosis, prior to any treatment. According to the paper, TCR Vbeta CDR3 sequencing was carried out on approximately 140 peripheral blood samples, which came from 40 to 45 ophthalmopathy, around 74 hyperthyroidism and about 17 progressor patients. Thyroid tissue and blood T-cell repertoires from about six Graves' hyperthyroidism patients were also compared in the study. The 75 to 100 discovery patients were randomly split 7:3 into training and test sets. Following sampling, methimazole starting at 30 mg daily was given to hyperthyroidism patients, and high-dose intravenous methylprednisolone was given to ophthalmopathy patients. A discovery cohort of about a hundred patients, 43 with Graves' ophthalmopathy and about 58 with stable Graves' hyperthyroidism, was used to find distinguishing TCR V-J signatures. An independent validation cohort of around 20 hyperthyroidism patients and 17 patients who later progressed to ophthalmopathy tested prospective prediction of ophthalmopathy. What the authors observed across the whole study: Most expanded thyroid clonotypes (frequency above 0.001) were also detected in blood, a finding suggesting that blood repertoires may reflect thyroid immune responses. A 13 V-J signature model separated ophthalmopathy from stable hyperthyroidism, with 87.88% sensitivity and about 81% specificity in cross-validation and 80%/75% in testing. In validation, the model predicted progression to ophthalmopathy with roughly 66% sensitivity and about 72% specificity, a median of roughly seven months before onset. No statistical method was used to set the sample size in advance, and investigators knew the group allocation.

Amplification of TCR beta CDR3 regions was carried out from RNA transcripts. A first-round RT-PCR of the TCR CDR3 used the HTBI primer set with the Qiagen OneStep RT-PCR kit. The libraries were constructed in a second round of multiplex PCR and then size-selected and purified. Paired-end sequencing of the libraries was performed with 100 bp reads on an Illumina HiSeq2000. In the paper's pipeline: SOAPnuke was used to process the raw data, removing reads that contained adapters or uncalled bases, had a mean Phred below 15, or lacked an exact match to the constant primer or identifier. COPE v1.2.5 was used to merge high-quality paired reads, and clonotypes were defined as unique nucleotide sequences. Clonotypes were aligned to IMGT TRBV, TRBD and TRBJ reference segments using MiTCR v1.1. The analysis was restricted to V-J combinations with a frequency above 0.0001, which together covered roughly 99% of the repertoires. A TCS score was defined as the ratio between F50 (clonal expansion) and ExV (chaos), using BLOSUM62-based TCRdist between CDR3 peptides within each V-J. Welch's t-statistics and random forest reduced fewer than 600 V-J features to fewer than 15, which were used in a naive Bayes classifier (R e1071). TCRdb passed the public sequencing reads through fastp at Q25 and MiXCR, retaining productive beta sequences. Rows are combined by CDR3 protein, so each entry shows the most common genes and DNA. The V and J calls were determined by TCRdb, not by the authors. The sample profile shows 550,000 to 800,000 distinct CDR3 sequences; about 18% of them were found once. The top ten constitute roughly a sixth of the sample.

There are many counts of this clonotype. What this receptor recognizes is not known. Qualities for individual bases were not recorded, and no much larger clone is one base off. Stable Graves' hyperthyroidism was defined as no progression to ophthalmopathy during 18 months of follow-up. Hyperthyroidism patients were aged 18 to 65 years and newly diagnosed, with disease duration of less than 2 months. Exclusion was applied to patients with uncontrolled infections, other autoimmune diseases, pregnancy or lactation. Diagnoses were established on the basis of clinical symptoms, serum thyroxine and TRAb, thyroid ultrasound, and orbital computed tomography. PBMCs were separated from over 9 ml of fresh peripheral blood using Ficoll-Paque density gradient centrifugation. Total RNA was extracted using Trizol reagent, and RNA quality was assessed on an Agilent 2100 Bioanalyzer. Spanning cysteine to phenylalanine, the CDR3 consists of 14 amino acids. Solely the CDR3 DNA is kept, with 42 bases framed from the first base. Reading the germline V gene (reference sequence) gives CDR1 SGHAT and CDR2 FQDESV. The junction shows trimming of 4 bases on V and 5 bases on J, plus 14 bases between the germline ends.

The chain links TRBV11-1 with TRBJ2-5; a confident D gene designation cannot be given. The specimen was blood. The clonotype originates from a man over 45 with Graves' hyperthyroidism. In nucleotide form, the sequence is TGTGCCAGCAGCTCCGGTGGGCCTGGCGAGACCCAGTACTTC. This gives the protein CASSSGGPGETQYF. Where the CDR3 stops, the reference TRBV11-1 and TRBJ2-5 genes take over; the full variable domain is EAEVAQSPRYKITEKSQAVAFWCDPISGHATLYWYRQILGQGPELLVQFQDESVVDDSQLPKDRFSAERLKGVDSTLKIQPAELGDSAMYLCASSSGGPGETQYFGPGTRLLVL.